This TCR beta chain was profiled in a study of Graves' ophthalmopathy and Graves' hyperthyroidism. From RNA, the CDR3 regions of TCR beta chains were amplified and sequenced. After a first-round RT-PCR with HTBI primers, a second-round multiplex PCR was run. From the multiplex PCR reads, TCRdb called clonotypes with MiXCR, one entry per CDR3 protein. The sample has 260,000 or so distinct CDR3 sequences, around 42% seen once. V was clipped by 8 bases and J by 0 bases; unmatched bases: 7. CDR1 is MGHDK, CDR2 SYGVNS, per germline. The CDR3 consists of 15 residues. Sequencing input: peripheral blood. V gene TRBV25-1 combines with J gene TRBJ1-3; 7 bases match TRBD1. This TCR came from an adult man with Graves' ophthalmopathy. CDR3 nucleotides: TGTGCCAGCTCCCCGGACAGGATCTCTGGAAACACCATATATTTT. Translated, it gives CASSPDRISGNTIYF.